Detailed here is one TCR beta chain. Its antigen is not identified. Primers included in the PCR were 60 Vbeta and 13 Jbeta primers. Profiled with immunoSEQ multiplex PCR; TCRdb holds only in-frame clones, not every one. Here the sample spans about 210,000 clones, around 75% being singletons. Germline values: CDR1 SNHLY, CDR2 FYNNEI. J gave up 1 base and V 4 bases, and 7 bases lay outside the gene matches. This CDR3 is 17 amino acids long. This record belongs to a study of cytomegalovirus exposure and HLA in healthy donors. Broader study findings: Later genetic work tied a missense DCLRE1C variant to beta-chain V and J trimming. Specificity for CMV antigens was confirmed in vitro for three of the CMV-associated chains.

The sample was PBMCs. The sequence was obtained from a male donor in good health and CMV-seropositive. This chain joins TRBV2 and TRBJ2-2, with 9 bases aligning to TRBD1. The CDR3 here is CASSAHRGLRNTGELFF. The CDR3 DNA reads TGTGCCAGCAGTGCTCACAGGGGGCTCAGGAACACCGGGGAGCTGTTTTTT.